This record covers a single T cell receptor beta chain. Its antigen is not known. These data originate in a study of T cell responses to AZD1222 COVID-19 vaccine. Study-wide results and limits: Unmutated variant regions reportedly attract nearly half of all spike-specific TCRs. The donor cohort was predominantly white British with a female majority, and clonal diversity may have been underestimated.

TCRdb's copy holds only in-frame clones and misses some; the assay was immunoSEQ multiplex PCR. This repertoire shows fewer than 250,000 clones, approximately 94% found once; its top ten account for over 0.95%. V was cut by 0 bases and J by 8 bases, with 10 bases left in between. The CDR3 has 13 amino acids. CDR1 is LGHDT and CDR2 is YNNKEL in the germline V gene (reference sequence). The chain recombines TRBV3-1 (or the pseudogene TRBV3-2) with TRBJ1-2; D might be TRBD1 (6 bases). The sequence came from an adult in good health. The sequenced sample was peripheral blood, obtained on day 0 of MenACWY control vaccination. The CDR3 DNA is TGTGCCAGCAGCCAAGAGGGGGCGAGCGGCTACACCTTC. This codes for CASSQEGASGYTF.